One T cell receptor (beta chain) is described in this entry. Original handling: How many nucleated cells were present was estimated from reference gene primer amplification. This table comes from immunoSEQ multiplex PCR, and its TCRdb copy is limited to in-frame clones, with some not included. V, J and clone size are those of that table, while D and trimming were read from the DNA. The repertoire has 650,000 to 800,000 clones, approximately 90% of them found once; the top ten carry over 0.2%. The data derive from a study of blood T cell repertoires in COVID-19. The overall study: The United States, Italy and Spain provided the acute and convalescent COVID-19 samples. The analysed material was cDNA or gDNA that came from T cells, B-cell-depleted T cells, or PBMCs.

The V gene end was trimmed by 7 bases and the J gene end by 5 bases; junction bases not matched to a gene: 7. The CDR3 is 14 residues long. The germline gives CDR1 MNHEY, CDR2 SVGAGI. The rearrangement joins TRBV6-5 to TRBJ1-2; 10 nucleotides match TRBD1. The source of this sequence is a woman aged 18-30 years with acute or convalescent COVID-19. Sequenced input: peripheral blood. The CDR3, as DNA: TGTGCCAGCAATCGGGACAGGGGACTTTATGGCTACACCTTC. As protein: CASNRDRGLYGYTF.